The subject of this entry is one T cell receptor beta chain. The sample originates from a study of technical replicates of blood from a handful of donors. TCRdb's copy holds only in-frame clones and misses some; the assay was immunoSEQ multiplex PCR. The sample holds about 81,000 clones, 80% to 90% seen once. The germline V gene encodes CDR1 LGHNA and CDR2 YSLEER. With 0 bases removed from V and 4 bases from J, the gap between germline ends came to 11 bases. This CDR3 contains 15 residues. The TCR was taken from a human donor in good health. Some clones in this sample may be carry-over from other donors' samples. Input material: PBMCs. The chain has TRBV4-3 and TRBJ2-3, with a possible D match to TRBD2 (5 bases). CDR3 region: CASSQERAGADTQYF. In DNA, the CDR3 is TGCGCCAGCAGCCAAGAAAGGGCCGGGGCAGATACGCAGTATTTT.